This entry describes one TCR beta chain. The data stem from a study of blood T cell repertoires in COVID-19. Across the whole study: Samples of COVID-19 (acute and convalescent) were obtained from the United States, Italy and Spain. T cells, B-cell-depleted T cells, or PBMCs supplied cDNA or gDNA.

In the authors' workflow: Reference gene primer amplification yielded estimated nucleated cell counts. The assay was immunoSEQ multiplex PCR, and TCRdb's table has in-frame clones only and misses some. That table is the source of V, J and clone size, and D and trimming were worked out from the DNA. Of fewer than 130,000 clones in the sample, roughly four fifths were seen once. The sequencing sample was made of peripheral blood. The sequence derives from a woman aged 60 to 75 with acute or convalescent COVID-19.

CDR3 bases: TGCGCCAGCAGTTCCGGGACAGGGGGCCCAAATCAGCCCCAGCATTTT. It specifies CASSSGTGGPNQPQHF. This chain uses TRBV5-1 with TRBJ1-5; 12 bases match TRBD1. V was pared by 5 bases and J by 4 bases, with 7 bases of the junction left unmatched. Germline V gene lookup returns CDR1 SGHRS and CDR2 YFSETQ. The CDR3 sequence is 16 residues long.